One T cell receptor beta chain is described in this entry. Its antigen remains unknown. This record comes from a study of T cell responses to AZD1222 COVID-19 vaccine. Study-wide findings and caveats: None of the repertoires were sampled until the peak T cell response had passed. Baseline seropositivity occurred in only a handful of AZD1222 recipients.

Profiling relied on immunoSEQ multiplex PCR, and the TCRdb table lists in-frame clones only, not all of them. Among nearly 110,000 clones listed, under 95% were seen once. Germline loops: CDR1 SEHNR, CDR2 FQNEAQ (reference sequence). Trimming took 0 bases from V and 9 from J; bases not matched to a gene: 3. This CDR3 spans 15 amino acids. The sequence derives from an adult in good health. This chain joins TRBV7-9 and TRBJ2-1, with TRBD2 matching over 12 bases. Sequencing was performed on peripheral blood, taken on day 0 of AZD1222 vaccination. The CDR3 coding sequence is TGTGCCAGCAGCTTAGCGCCTAGCGGGGGGGCTGAGCAGTTCTTC. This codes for CASSLAPSGGAEQFF.